Detailed here is one T cell receptor (beta chain). Profiled with immunoSEQ multiplex PCR; TCRdb holds only in-frame clones, not every one. The sample includes about 250,000 clones, 84% of them seen just once. The source of the sample is a study of blood T cell repertoires in COVID-19. In the study overall: The samples span acute and convalescent COVID-19 from the United States, Italy and Spain. Sources were T cells, B-cell-depleted T cells, or PBMCs; the material itself was cDNA or gDNA.

CDR1 SGHRS and CDR2 YFSETQ come from the germline V gene. The CDR3 is 15 residues long. Trimming took 2 bases from V and 2 from J, leaving 12 bases between them. This chain uses TRBV5-1 with TRBJ2-3; the D gene is possibly TRBD2 (7 bases). This clonotype was obtained from a middle-aged woman who had recovered from COVID-19. Sequenced material: peripheral blood. Written as DNA, the CDR3 is TGCGCCAGCAGCTTCGGGCGGGGGCACACAGATACGCAGTATTTT. Encoded protein: CASSFGRGHTDTQYF.